The TCR beta chain under discussion was sequenced for a study of control samples from healthy donors and cancer patients. Between the trimmed V and J ends, which lost 6 bases and 0 bases, there was a span of 15 bases. Germline V CDR1 and CDR2: MRHNA, SNTAGT. CDR3 length: 16 residues. Profiling relied on immunoSEQ multiplex PCR, and the TCRdb table lists in-frame clones only, not all of them. This specimen shows some 180,000 clones; the ten leading clones hold approximately 2.2%. The source is a woman in her 30s in good health. Sequenced sample: blood. The chain uses TRBV6-4 and TRBJ1-3, with D perhaps matching TRBD1 (6 bases). CDR3 coding DNA: TGTGCCAGCAGCGGCGGACAGAGAGCCTCTGGAAACACCATATATTTT. Translating it yields CASSGGQRASGNTIYF.